This T cell receptor beta chain was sequenced for a study of Tregs in tolerant kidney transplant recipients (dated by TCRdb to the late 2010s). Background for the entire study: The transplants used related donors with nonmyeloablative bone marrow transplantation, and mixed chimerism in the human trials was transient. TCRbeta sequencing was used in the study to identify donor-specific regulatory T cells before combined kidney and bone marrow transplantation, and the identified cells were then tracked after transplant. The research as a whole found: Expanding Tregs with activated donor B cells appeared to identify the most biologically relevant and donor-specific TCRbeta repertoire. Donor-specific Treg expansion was found to exceed global Treg expansion in tolerant patients, suggesting antigen-driven rather than nonspecific expansion. Biological reproducibility was not directly assessed, although technical replication error appeared to be minimal. For some patients, the PCR primers changed as time went on, which meant samples from those patients could not be compared with one another at the nucleotide level. The study was constrained by small patient numbers, and validation of the findings is required in larger populations and under other immunosuppression protocols.

Genomic DNA was extracted from sorted cells with the QIAGEN DNeasy Blood and Tissue Kit for TCRbeta CDR3 sequencing. High-throughput TCRbeta CDR3 sequencing, including PCR amplification with bias correction and internal controls, was performed commercially through immunoSEQ. As for the authors' bioinformatics: Unique productive TCRbeta sequences were defined by CDR3 nucleotide sequence when primers matched and otherwise by CDR3 amino acid sequence together with Vbeta and Jbeta genes. Sorting error was corrected by removing sequences shared between sorted populations at a frequency ratio of 2:1 or less, and the remaining shared sequences were assigned to the higher population. Sequences were defined as donor-reactive when expanded at least 5-fold in CFSE-low cells versus unstimulated cells and present at a frequency of at least 0.01% in CFSE-low cells. Repertoire divergence was quantified by Jensen-Shannon divergence using the top 100 TCRbeta sequences ranked by frequency. For any sample with multiple sequencing runs, sorting error was corrected in each run separately before the runs were pooled. The clones in this table, taken by TCRdb from immuneACCESS, are in-frame only. Not every clone is retained; where verified, under half of the shortfall comes from an unresolved V gene, and the cause of the rest is unknown. Clonal size and the V and J genes are those of that table, whereas D and trimming came from the DNA. For this sample there are over 60,000 clones; roughly nine tenths appear just once. Of the sample, more than 0.35% is held by the ten largest clones.

V lost 2 bases and J lost 3 bases; the stretch between them is 6 bases long. CDR1 is given as SGHTS and CDR2 as YDEGEE, both from the germline V gene. Taken from cysteine to phenylalanine, the CDR3 has 13 residues. The entry retains the CDR3 DNA only, 39 bases that are in frame from base 1. Per the publication, the time point label means: blood sample drawn before combined kidney and bone marrow transplant. Thawed PBMCs were FACS-sorted into unstimulated Tregs (CD4+CD25+CD127-), CD4+ non-Tregs (CD4+CD25-), CD4 cells and CD8 cells. 4 combined kidney and bone marrow transplant recipients from the ITN036ST trial were included as patients, and samples were available only from these trial subjects. Healthy control blood was processed to PBMCs with a Ficoll density gradient and then cryopreserved, whereas patient PBMCs were collected both before and after transplant. To note about this clone: It lacks a known antigen. Base-call qualities are not available, and no considerably larger clone is one nucleotide away.

Sequencing used CD4+ T cells from blood, obtained before the transplant. The chain is encoded by TRBV5-8 joined to TRBJ1-3; no D gene call is confident. The TCR was taken from a human donor who received a combined kidney and bone marrow transplant. The DNA sequence is as follows: TGTGCCAGCAGCTTTGGCAATGGAAACACCATATATTTT. It translates to CASSFGNGNTIYF.